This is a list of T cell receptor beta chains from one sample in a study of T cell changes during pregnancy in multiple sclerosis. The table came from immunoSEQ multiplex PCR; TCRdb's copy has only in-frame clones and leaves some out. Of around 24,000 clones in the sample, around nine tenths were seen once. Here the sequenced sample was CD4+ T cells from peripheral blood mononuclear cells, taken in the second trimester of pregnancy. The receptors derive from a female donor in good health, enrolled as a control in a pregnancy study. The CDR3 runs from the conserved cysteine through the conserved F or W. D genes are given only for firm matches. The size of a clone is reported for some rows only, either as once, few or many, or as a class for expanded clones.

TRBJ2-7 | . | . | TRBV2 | CASSVVAAYEQYF | TGTGCCAGCAGTGTTGTGGCCGCCTACGAGCAGTACTTC
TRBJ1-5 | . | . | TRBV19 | CASRMSGSRPQHF | TGTGCCAGTAGAATGTCGGGATCGAGGCCCCAGCATTTT
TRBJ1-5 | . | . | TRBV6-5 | CASRDRGNQPQHF | TGTGCCAGCAGAGACAGAGGCAATCAGCCCCAGCATTTT
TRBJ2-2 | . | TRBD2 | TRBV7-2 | CASSWTSVSTGELFF | TGTGCCAGCAGCTGGACTAGCGTTTCCACCGGGGAGCTGTTTTTT
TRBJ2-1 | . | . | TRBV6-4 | CASSEDRQDPHNEQFF | TGTGCCAGCAGTGAAGATAGGCAGGATCCCCACAATGAGCAGTTCTTC
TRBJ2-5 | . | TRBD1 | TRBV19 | CASRPGAGGRETQYF | TGTGCCAGTAGACCCGGGGCAGGGGGCAGGGAGACCCAGTACTTC
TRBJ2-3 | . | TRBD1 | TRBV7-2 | CASSWTGFSDTQYF | TGTGCCAGCAGTTGGACAGGGTTTTCAGATACGCAGTATTTT
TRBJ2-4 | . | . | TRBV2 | CASSEQGLNIQYF | TGTGCCAGCAGTGAACAGGGCCTGAACATTCAGTACTTC
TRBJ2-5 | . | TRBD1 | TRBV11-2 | CASSRQGDPKETQYF | TGTGCCAGCAGCCGTCAGGGGGACCCTAAAGAGACCCAGTACTTC
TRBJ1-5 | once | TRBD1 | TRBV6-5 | CASSPDRSNQPQHF | TGTGCCAGCAGTCCGGACAGGTCGAATCAGCCCCAACATTTT
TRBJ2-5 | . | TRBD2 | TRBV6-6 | CASSYPSGGVPETQYF | TGTGCCAGCAGTTACCCTAGCGGGGGGGTACCAGAGACCCAGTACTTC
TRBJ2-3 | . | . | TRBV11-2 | CASSFGRTDTQYF | TGTGCCAGCAGCTTTGGGAGGACAGATACGCAGTATTTT
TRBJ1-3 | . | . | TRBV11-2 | CASTDGRHPSGNTIYF | TGTGCCAGCACCGATGGGAGACACCCCTCTGGAAACACCATATATTTT
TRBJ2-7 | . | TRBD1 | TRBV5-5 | CASSFGTGVYEQYF | TGTGCCAGCAGCTTCGGGACAGGGGTATACGAGCAGTACTTC
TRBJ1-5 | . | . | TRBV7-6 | CASSLGGGFNQPQHF | TGTGCCAGCAGCTTAGGGGGGGGGTTTAATCAGCCCCAGCATTTT
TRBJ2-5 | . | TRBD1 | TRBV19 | CASSWGQGQETQYF | TGTGCCAGTAGTTGGGGACAGGGTCAAGAGACCCAGTACTTC
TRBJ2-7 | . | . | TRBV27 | CASSLFDRYEQYF | TGTGCCAGCAGTTTATTTGACAGGTACGAGCAGTACTTC
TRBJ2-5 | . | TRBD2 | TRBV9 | CASSPPGLAGRETQYF | TGTGCCAGCAGCCCGCCGGGACTAGCGGGAAGGGAGACCCAGTACTTC
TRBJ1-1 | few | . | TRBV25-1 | CASSDFGRPEAFF | TGTGCCAGCAGTGATTTCGGGAGGCCTGAAGCTTTCTTT
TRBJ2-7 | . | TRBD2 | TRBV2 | CASQGLTLAGLSSYEQYF | TGTGCCAGCCAGGGCCTTACTTTAGCGGGGCTTAGCTCCTACGAGCAGTACTTC
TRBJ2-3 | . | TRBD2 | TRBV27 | CASSGLAGAWESTDTQYF | TGTGCCAGCAGCGGACTAGCGGGAGCGTGGGAGAGCACAGATACGCAGTATTTT
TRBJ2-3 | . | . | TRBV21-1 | CASRLGTDTQYF | TGTGCCAGCCGACTGGGCACAGATACGCAGTATTTT
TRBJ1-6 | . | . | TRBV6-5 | CASSYPSPSYNSPLHF | TGTGCCAGCAGCTACCCCTCCCCGAGCTATAATTCACCCCTCCACTTT
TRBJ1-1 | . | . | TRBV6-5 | CASRASTGYTEAFF | TGTGCCAGCAGAGCCAGCACAGGGTACACTGAAGCTTTCTTT
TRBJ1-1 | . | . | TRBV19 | CASSARTAPNTEAFF | TGTGCCAGTAGTGCCCGGACAGCTCCGAACACTGAAGCTTTCTTT
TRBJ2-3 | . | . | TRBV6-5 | CASSYNAGSDTQYF | TGTGCCAGCAGTTACAATGCAGGTTCCGATACGCAGTATTTT
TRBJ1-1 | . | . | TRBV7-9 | CASSPQGLKTEAFF | TGTGCCAGCAGCCCTCAGGGGTTGAAGACTGAAGCTTTCTTT
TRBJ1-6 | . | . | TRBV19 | CASSIEQGNSPLHF | TGTGCCAGTAGTATTGAACAGGGCAATTCACCCCTCCACTTT
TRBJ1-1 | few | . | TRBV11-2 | CASSAPGLPNTEAFF | TGTGCCAGCAGCGCGCCGGGACTGCCGAACACTGAAGCTTTCTTT
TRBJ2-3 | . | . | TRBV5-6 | CASSLTLKKDTQYF | TGTGCCAGCAGCTTAACCCTAAAAAAGGATACGCAGTATTTT
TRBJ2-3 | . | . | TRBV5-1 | CASRGSGDTQYF | TGCGCCAGCAGGGGTTCGGGAGATACGCAGTATTTT
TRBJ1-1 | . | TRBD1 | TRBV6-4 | CASKQGTEAFF | TGTGCCAGCAAACAGGGGACTGAAGCTTTCTTT
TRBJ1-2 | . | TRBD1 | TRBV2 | CASSEFPGQGYYGYTF | TGTGCCAGCAGTGAATTTCCGGGACAGGGTTACTATGGCTACACCTTC
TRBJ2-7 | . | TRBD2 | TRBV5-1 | CASSLERGGVGYEQYF | TGCGCCAGCAGCTTGGAGCGCGGGGGGGTGGGGTACGAGCAGTACTTC
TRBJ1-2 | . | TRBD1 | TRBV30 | CAWGGQASRYGYTF | TGTGCCTGGGGCGGACAGGCCTCGAGGTATGGCTACACCTTC
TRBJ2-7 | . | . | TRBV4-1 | CASSLEGTTAYYEQYF | TGCGCCAGCAGCCTCGAGGGAACAACGGCCTATTACGAGCAGTACTTC
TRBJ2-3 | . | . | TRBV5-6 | CASSWDSGGTDTQYF | TGTGCCAGCAGCTGGGACTCTGGGGGCACAGATACGCAGTATTTT
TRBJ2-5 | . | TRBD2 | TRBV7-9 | CASNLGSSGVAYQETQYF | TGTGCCAGCAACCTGGGGTCTAGCGGGGTAGCTTACCAAGAGACCCAGTACTTC
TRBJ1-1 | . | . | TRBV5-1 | CASSLVGANTEAFF | TGCGCCAGCAGCTTGGTTGGAGCGAACACTGAAGCTTTCTTT
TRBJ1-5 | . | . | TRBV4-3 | CASSPEGAGNQPQHF | TGCGCCAGCAGCCCCGAAGGGGCGGGCAATCAGCCCCAGCATTTT